This TCR beta chain was observed in a study of glioma-infiltrating T cells after dendritic cell vaccination. In germline, CDR1 is SEHNR, CDR2 FQNEAQ (reference sequence). This CDR3 contains 15 residues. V shed 3 bases, J shed 5 bases, and the junction held 8 bases outside the gene matches. Time point here: after dendritic cell vaccination, including at tumor progression/relapse. TCRdb's copy holds only in-frame clones and misses some; the assay was immunoSEQ multiplex PCR. This sample has roughly 85,000 clones; about 85% occur once, and the top ten carry over 6.5%. The receptor's source is a human donor with glioblastoma. The sequenced sample was blood, obtained after dendritic cell vaccination. The chain recombines TRBV7-9 with TRBJ2-7; 9 bases align to TRBD2. CDR3 loop: CASSLEVAGVDEQYF. DNA for the CDR3: TGTGCCAGCAGCTTGGAAGTAGCGGGAGTAGACGAGCAGTACTTC.